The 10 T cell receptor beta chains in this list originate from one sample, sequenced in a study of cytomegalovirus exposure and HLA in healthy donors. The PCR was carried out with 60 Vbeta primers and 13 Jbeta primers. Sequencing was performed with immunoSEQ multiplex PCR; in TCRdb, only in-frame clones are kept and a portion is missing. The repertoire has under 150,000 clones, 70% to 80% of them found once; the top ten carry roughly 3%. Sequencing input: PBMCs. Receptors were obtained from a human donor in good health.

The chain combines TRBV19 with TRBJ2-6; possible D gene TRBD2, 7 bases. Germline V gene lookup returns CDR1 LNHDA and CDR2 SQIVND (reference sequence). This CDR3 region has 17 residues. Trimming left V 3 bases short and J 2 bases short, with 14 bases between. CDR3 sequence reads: CASSIWGGLTGANVLTF. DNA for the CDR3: TGTGCCAGTAGTATTTGGGGGGGGCTAACTGGGGCCAACGTCCTGACTTTC.

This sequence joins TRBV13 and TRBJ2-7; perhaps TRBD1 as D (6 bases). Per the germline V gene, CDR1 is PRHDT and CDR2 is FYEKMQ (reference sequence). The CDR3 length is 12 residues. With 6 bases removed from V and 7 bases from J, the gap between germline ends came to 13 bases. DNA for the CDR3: TGTGCCAGCAGTCAGGGGTTCAGGGAGCAGTACTTC. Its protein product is CASSQGFREQYF.

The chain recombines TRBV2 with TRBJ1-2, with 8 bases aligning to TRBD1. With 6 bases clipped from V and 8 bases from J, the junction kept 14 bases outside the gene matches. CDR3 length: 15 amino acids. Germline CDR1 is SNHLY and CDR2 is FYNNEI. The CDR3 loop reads CASSPRAGGPGGYTF. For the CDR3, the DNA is TGTGCCAGCAGCCCTCGGGCAGGGGGCCCGGGGGGCTACACCTTC. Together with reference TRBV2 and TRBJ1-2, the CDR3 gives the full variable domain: EPEVTQTPSHQVTQMGQEVILRCVPISNHLYFYWYRQILGQKVEFLVSFYNNEISEKSEIFDDQFSVERPDGSNFTLKIRSTKLEDSAMYFCASSPRAGGPGGYTFGSGTRLTVV.

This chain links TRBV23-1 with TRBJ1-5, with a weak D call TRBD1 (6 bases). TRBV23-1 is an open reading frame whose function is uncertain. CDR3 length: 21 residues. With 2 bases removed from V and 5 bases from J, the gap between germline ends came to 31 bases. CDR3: CASSQPRGRFVRGNTDQPQHF. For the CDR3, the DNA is TGCGCCAGCAGTCAACCGCGTGGCAGGTTTGTGAGGGGGAATACAGATCAGCCCCAGCATTTT.

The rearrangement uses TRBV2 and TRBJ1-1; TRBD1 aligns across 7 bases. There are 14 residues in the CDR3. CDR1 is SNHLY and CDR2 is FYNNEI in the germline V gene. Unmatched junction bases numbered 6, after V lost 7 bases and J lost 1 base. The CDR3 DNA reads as TGTGCCAGCAACGACGGGACAGCGAACACTGAAGCTTTCTTT. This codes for CASNDGTANTEAFF.

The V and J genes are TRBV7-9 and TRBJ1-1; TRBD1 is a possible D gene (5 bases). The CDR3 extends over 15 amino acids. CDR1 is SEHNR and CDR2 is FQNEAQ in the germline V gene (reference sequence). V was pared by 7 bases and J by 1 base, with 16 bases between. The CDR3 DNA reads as TGTGCCAGCACCCCCCCCAGGGAACCGAACACTGAAGCTTTCTTT. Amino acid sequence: CASTPPREPNTEAFF.

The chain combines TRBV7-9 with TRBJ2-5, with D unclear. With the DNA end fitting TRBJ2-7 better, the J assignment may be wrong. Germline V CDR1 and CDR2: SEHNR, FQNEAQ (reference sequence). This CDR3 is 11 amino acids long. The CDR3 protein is CASSSFYEQYF. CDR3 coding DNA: TGTGCCAGCAGCTCGTTCTACGAGCAGTACTTC.

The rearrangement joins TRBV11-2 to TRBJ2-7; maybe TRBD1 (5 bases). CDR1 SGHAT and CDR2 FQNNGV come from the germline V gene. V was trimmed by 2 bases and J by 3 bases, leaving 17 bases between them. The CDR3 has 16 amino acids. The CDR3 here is CASSLFQGDTLYEQYF. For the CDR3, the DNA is TGTGCCAGCAGCTTATTCCAGGGCGACACTCTCTACGAGCAGTACTTC.

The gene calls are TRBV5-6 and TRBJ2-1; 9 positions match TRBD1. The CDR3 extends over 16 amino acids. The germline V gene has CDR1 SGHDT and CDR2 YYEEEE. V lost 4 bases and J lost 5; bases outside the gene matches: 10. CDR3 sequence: CASSQGQGWANNEQFF. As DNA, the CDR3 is TGTGCCAGCAGCCAGGGACAGGGTTGGGCAAACAATGAGCAGTTCTTC. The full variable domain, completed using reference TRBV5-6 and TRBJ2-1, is DAGVTQSPTHLIKTRGQQVTLRCSPKSGHDTVSWYQQALGQGPQFIFQYYEEEERQRGNFPDRFSGHQFPNYSSELNVNALLLGDSALYLCASSQGQGWANNEQFFGPGTRLTVL.

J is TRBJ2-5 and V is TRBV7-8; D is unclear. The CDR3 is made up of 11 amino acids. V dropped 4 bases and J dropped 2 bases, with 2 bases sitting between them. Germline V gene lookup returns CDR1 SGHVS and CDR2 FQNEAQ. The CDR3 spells CASSSQETQYF. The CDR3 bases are TGTGCCAGCAGCTCACAAGAGACCCAGTACTTC.